This record covers a single TCR beta chain. This entry comes from a study of CD8+CD57+ T cells in acquired aplastic anemia. On the study more broadly: The study obtained an average of 3.2 ug of DNA from sorted CD4+ and CD8+ cells.

All sequencing subjects had displayed CD8+CD57+ cell expansion on flow cytometry. The patients all had a severe acquired aplastic anemia diagnosis. Genomic DNA, serving as template, underwent TCR beta VDJ and CDR3 profiling. Via MiXCR, TCRdb re-called the reads, giving one row per CDR3 protein. This table has around 200,000 distinct CDR3 sequences, approximately 52% appearing once. The CDR3 loop spans 13 amino acids. Germline CDR1 is SEHNR and CDR2 is FQNEAQ (reference sequence). Trimming removed 1 base at V and 11 bases at J, with 14 bases between. V gene TRBV7-9 combines with J gene TRBJ1-1; D is perhaps TRBD1 (6 bases). Input material: sorted CD4+, CD8+, or CD8+CD57+ T cells (not recorded which) from PBMCs. This sequence was found in a human donor with aplastic anemia. The CDR3 DNA reads as TGTGCCAGCAGCTTAGTCGGGGGGGCGGGTGCTTTCTTT. Translated, it gives CASSLVGGAGAFF.